The TCR beta chain described here comes from a study of T cells in Graves' hyperthyroidism and ophthalmopathy. Findings and caveats of the study: Peripheral blood also featured most of the thyroid clonotypes expanded above 0.001.

With V trimmed by 1 base and J by 3 bases, 7 bases remained unmatched. The CDR3 totals 18 residues. Germline CDR1 reads SGHNT; CDR2 reads YENEEA. RNA transcripts yielded amplified TCR beta CDR3 regions. HTBI primers were used for first-round RT-PCR of the TCR CDR3. TCRdb processed the multiplex PCR reads anew with MiXCR; each CDR3 protein has one entry. This table holds about 360,000 distinct CDR3 sequences, approximately 13% found once. This clonotype was counted many times. Its matching antigen is unknown. The sequencing sample was made of blood. The gene calls are TRBV11-3 and TRBJ2-5, with 14 bases matching TRBD2. This TCR came from a woman under 30 with Graves' hyperthyroidism. Here the CDR3 reads CASSLGWTSGGTEETQYF. The CDR3 DNA is TGTGCCAGCAGCTTAGGGTGGACTAGCGGGGGGACCGAAGAGACCCAGTACTTC. Complete variable domain (other parts from reference TRBV11-3 and TRBJ2-5): EAGVVQSPRYKIIEKKQPVAFWCNPISGHNTLYWYLQNLGQGPELLIRYENEEAVDDSQLPKDRFSAERLKGVDSTLKIQPAELGDSAVYLCASSLGWTSGGTEETQYFGPGTRLLVL.